The 32 T cell receptor beta chains listed next were all sequenced from one sample in a study of human T cells and chemical hapten exposure (dated by TCRdb to the early 2020s). Libraries were made using RACE. Sequencing relied on a NextSeq 500. Through fastp at Q25 and MiXCR, TCRdb rebuilt clones from the public reads, retaining in-frame beta chains. Every distinct CDR3 protein forms one entry, paired with its most common genes and DNA. The sample has 40,000 to 50,000 distinct CDR3 sequences on record, over 10% of them singletons. The leading ten clones occupy 5.5% to 6.5% of the sample. The time point label here, explained by the study, means: pre-sensitization, week 0. What this sample's treatment or condition label stands for: therapeutic diphenylcyclopropenone sensitization with weekly scalp DPC. The material was whole blood, obtained in connection with sensitization to the hapten diphenylcyclopropenone (DPC). All receptors derive from a woman in her thirties with alopecia areata. Some clones in this sample may be carry-over from other donors' samples.

This clonotype was detected ten times or more. The rearrangement joins TRBV7-2 to TRBJ2-7, with TRBD1 as a possible D gene (6 bases). CDR1 is SGHTA and CDR2 is FQGNSA in the germline V gene. V was clipped by 2 bases and J by 3 bases, with 8 bases between them. The CDR3 sequence is 13 residues long. CDR3 in amino acids: CASSLSDSYEQYF. The CDR3, as DNA: TGTGCCAGCAGCTTATCGGACAGCTACGAGCAGTACTTC.

V gene TRBV24-1 combines with J gene TRBJ2-1; 8 bases fit TRBD2. The CDR3 covers 17 residues. Trimming at V came to 2 bases and at J to 4 bases, leaving 9 bases not matched to a gene. From germline, CDR1 is KGHDR and CDR2 SFDVKD. CDR3 sequence (DNA): TGTGCCACCAGTGATTGGGAAGCGGGAGAGATGTACAATGAGCAGTTCTTC. Protein: CATSDWEAGEMYNEQFF.

This clonotype is labeled medium-sized. The chain is built from TRBV28 and TRBJ2-5; D not certain. CDR1 MDHEN and CDR2 SYDVKM come from the germline V gene. The ends were cut back, 10 bases at V and 5 bases at J, with 8 bases in the middle. The CDR3 is made up of 10 amino acids. Here the CDR3 DNA reads TGTGCCACCATGTTTGAGACCCAGTACTTC. The encoded protein is CATMFETQYF.

The chain combines TRBV5-4 with TRBJ2-2; the D call may be TRBD1 or TRBD2 (5 bases each). Trimming removed 1 base from V and 0 bases from J, with 10 bases in between. Germline CDR1 reads SGHNT; CDR2 reads YYREEE (reference sequence). The CDR3 contains 16 residues. The CDR3 loop is CASSLSRGANTGELFF. The DNA for the CDR3 is TGTGCCAGCAGCTTGAGTAGAGGGGCGAACACCGGGGAGCTGTTTTTT.

This clonotype was seen at least ten times. The chain joins TRBV2 to TRBJ2-2, with a possible D match to TRBD1 (7 bases). The CDR3 sequence is 13 residues long. Between the trimmed V and J ends, which lost 10 bases and 8 bases, there was a span of 17 bases. Germline assignment: CDR1 SNHLY and CDR2 FYNNEI. The CDR3 reads CATSFAGQGELFF. The CDR3 bases are TGTGCCACCTCTTTCGCGGGACAGGGGGAGCTGTTTTTT.

This clonotype appeared many times. This chain links TRBV20-1 with TRBJ2-3; 8 bases align to TRBD1. With V trimmed by 6 bases and J by 2 bases, 7 bases remained unmatched. The length of the CDR3 is 14 residues. CDR1 is DFQATT, CDR2 SNEGSKA, per germline (reference sequence). The CDR3 sequence is CSATPGQVTDTQYF. Here the CDR3 DNA reads TGCAGTGCCACGCCGGGACAGGTCACAGATACGCAGTATTTT.

The chain joins TRBV7-2 to TRBJ2-3, with D unclear. The CDR3 consists of 16 residues. V was trimmed by 2 bases and J by 4 bases, leaving 16 bases between them. Germline assignment: CDR1 SGHTA and CDR2 FQGNSA. For the CDR3, the DNA is TGTGCCAGCAGCTTAAGTCTGGGGAACCCCTCAGATACGCAGTATTTT. Protein: CASSLSLGNPSDTQYF.

This clonotype was observed a handful of times. The chain recombines TRBV18 with TRBJ2-3; TRBD1 matches 12 bases. CDR3 length equals 20 residues. Trimming cost V 2 bases and J 4 bases; bases outside gene matches: 16. The V gene's germline CDR1 is KGHSH and CDR2 LQKENI. CDR3 nucleotide sequence: TGTGCCAGCTCACCAGCAGGATTCCGGGACAGGGGGCGAAGGGCAGATACGCAGTATTTT. Translating gives CASSPAGFRDRGRRADTQYF.

The rearrangement links TRBV6-5 to TRBJ2-5; D tentatively reads TRBD1 or TRBD2 (5 bases each). The CDR3 loop spans 15 amino acids. The ends were cut back, 7 bases at V and 2 bases at J, with 17 bases in the middle. CDR1 is MNHEY, CDR2 SVGAGI, per germline. CDR3 residues: CASNKLGTGQETQYF. The CDR3 DNA follows: TGTGCCAGCAACAAGTTGGGGACGGGTCAAGAGACCCAGTACTTC.

This clonotype is categorized as medium-sized. This chain uses TRBV7-2 with TRBJ2-7; D is possibly TRBD1 (5 bases). The CDR3 is made up of 14 amino acids. The germline V gene encodes CDR1 SGHTA and CDR2 FQGNSA. V was trimmed by 1 base and J by 6 bases, leaving 13 bases between them. The CDR3 spells CASSLGAGHFEQYF. The CDR3 bases are TGTGCCAGCAGCTTAGGCGCAGGGCATTTCGAGCAGTACTTC.

This rearrangement joins TRBV4-2 to TRBJ2-3, with a tentative D call TRBD2 (6 bases). The CDR3 sequence is 13 residues long. With 4 bases removed from V and 4 bases from J, the gap between germline ends came to 9 bases. The germline V gene encodes CDR1 LGHNA and CDR2 YNFKEQ. Here the CDR3 DNA reads TGTGCCAGCAGCCGGGGGGACCCAGATACGCAGTATTTT. As protein: CASSRGDPDTQYF.

The chain is built from TRBV28 and TRBJ2-1, with 10 bases matching TRBD1. There are 16 residues in the CDR3. Germline V gene lookup returns CDR1 MDHEN and CDR2 SYDVKM. The V gene end was trimmed by 2 bases and the J gene end by 9 bases; junction bases not matched to a gene: 10. The CDR3 sequence is CASSLSGTGAPGEQFF. In nucleotides, the CDR3 is TGTGCCAGCAGTTTAAGTGGGACAGGGGCCCCCGGTGAGCAGTTCTTC.

V is TRBV5-1 and J is TRBJ1-1, with D uncertain. The CDR3 has 14 residues. V was cut by 1 base and J by 4 bases, with 11 bases left in between. Per germline, CDR1 SGHRS and CDR2 YFSETQ. Here the CDR3 DNA reads TGCGCCAGCAGCTTGAACCCCTTGAGCACTGAAGCTTTCTTT. Its translation is CASSLNPLSTEAFF.

The table lists this clonotype with many counts. CDR3 DNA: TGTGCCAGCAGGAGAAGCGGGAGCACAGATACGCAGTATTTT. Amino acids: CASRRSGSTDTQYF. This chain connects TRBV6-2 or TRBV6-3 to TRBJ2-3, with D possibly TRBD2 on 6 matching bases. The CDR3 extends over 14 amino acids. Trimming stripped 6 bases from V and 0 bases from J, with 10 bases between. Germline assignment: CDR1 MNHEY and CDR2 SVGEGT.

In its sample, this clonotype was seen many times. This rearrangement joins TRBV10-3 to TRBJ2-1; 7 bases align to TRBD1. The CDR3 consists of 14 residues. Germline assignment: CDR1 ENHRY and CDR2 SYGVKD. V gave up 6 bases and J gave up 9 bases; unmatched junction bases: 11. The CDR3 bases are TGTGCCATCAGGCCACTCGACAGGGATCGTGAGCAGTTCTTC. Translating gives CAIRPLDRDREQFF.

This clonotype appeared many times. The gene calls are TRBV28 and TRBJ2-4; possible D gene TRBD1, 5 bases. CDR3 length equals 15 residues. Trimming stripped 2 bases from V and 12 bases from J, with 20 bases between. Germline V CDR1 and CDR2: MDHEN, SYDVKM. The CDR3 DNA reads as TGTGCCAGCAGTTTAGGCCGGAACCCAACAGGAGATCAGTACTTC. It yields the protein CASSLGRNPTGDQYF.

This clonotype was seen a few times. The V call is TRBV15, the J call TRBJ2-1, with 8 nucleotides matching TRBD1. With V trimmed by 6 bases and J by 1 base, 8 bases remained unmatched. CDR1 and CDR2 (germline): LNHNV, YYDKDF (reference sequence). The CDR3 sequence is 16 residues long. The CDR3 sequence: CATRTTGGISYNEQFF. The CDR3 nucleotides are TGTGCCACCAGAACTACAGGGGGTATTTCCTACAATGAGCAGTTCTTC.

This clonotype is judged large. The rearrangement uses TRBV4-3 and TRBJ1-2, with 9 bases matching TRBD1. The CDR3 is 18 residues long. Losses at the gene ends were 4 bases for V and 0 bases for J; bases not matched to a gene: 12. Germline values: CDR1 LGHNA, CDR2 YSLEER. CDR3 loop: CASSPLQGAVAPNYGYTF. The CDR3, as DNA: TGCGCCAGCAGCCCCTTACAGGGGGCGGTAGCCCCTAACTATGGCTACACCTTC.

In this sample, this clonotype turned up many times. The rearrangement uses TRBV20-1 and TRBJ2-1; 12 positions match TRBD2. Germline V lookup: CDR1 DFQATT, CDR2 SNEGSKA (reference sequence). Trimming cost V 6 bases and J 3 bases; bases outside gene matches: 3. This CDR3 is 14 amino acids long. The CDR3 region has the DNA TGCAGTGCCGCGACTAGCGGGAGCTACAATGAGCAGTTCTTC. Translating gives CSAATSGSYNEQFF.

This clonotype came up a few times. The J gene is TRBJ1-1, the V gene TRBV5-1; D ambiguous. The germline CDR1 and CDR2 sequences are SGHRS and YFSETQ. This CDR3 has 15 residues. The V end was cut by 0 bases, the J end by 0 bases, with 9 bases between. The CDR3 sequence is CASSLVSGMNTEAFF. CDR3 DNA sequence: TGCGCCAGCAGCTTGGTGTCGGGGATGAACACTGAAGCTTTCTTT.

The genes are TRBV28 and TRBJ2-7; 11 positions agree with TRBD2. V lost 6 bases, J lost 7 bases, and 5 bases stayed unmatched. The CDR3 is made up of 13 amino acids. Germline CDR1 MDHEN, CDR2 SYDVKM. The DNA for the CDR3 is TGTGCCAGCAGACTAGCGGGAGTTCGGGAGCAGTACTTC. It encodes CASRLAGVREQYF.

This clonotype was seen many times. The J gene is TRBJ2-3, the V gene TRBV12-3 or TRBV12-4; 9 nucleotides line up with TRBD2. V lost 6 bases, J lost 7 bases, and 8 bases stayed unmatched. The CDR3 loop spans 14 amino acids. The CDR3, as DNA: TGTGCCAGCAGACTAGCGGGCGGGACTCATACGCAGTATTTT. It encodes CASRLAGGTHTQYF.

V is TRBV28 and J is TRBJ1-2; D might be TRBD1 (5 bases). Trimming left V 8 bases short and J 5 bases short, with 15 bases between. CDR3 size: 13 residues. Looked up from germline, CDR1 is MDHEN and CDR2 is SYDVKM. This chain's CDR3 is CASSLQARYGYTF. CDR3 nucleotide sequence: TGTGCCAGCTCTTTACAGGCCCGATATGGCTACACCTTC.

This clonotype turned up a few times. V and J are TRBV12-5 and TRBJ2-5; TRBD1 aligns across 8 bases. V was pared by 6 bases and J by 3 bases, with 3 bases of the junction left unmatched. Germline lookup yields CDR1 LGHNT and CDR2 FRNRAP. The CDR3 loop spans 13 amino acids. CDR3 protein: CASGQTGEETQYF. The DNA for the CDR3 is TGTGCTAGTGGACAGACAGGGGAAGAGACCCAGTACTTC.

Many counts were recorded for this clonotype. This sequence joins TRBV5-4 and TRBJ1-4; D unresolved. The CDR3 loop spans 13 amino acids. Germline V lookup: CDR1 SGHNT, CDR2 YYREEE (reference sequence). The V end lost 3 bases, the J end lost 0 bases, and 3 bases lay between the germline ends. Written as DNA, the CDR3 is TGTGCCAGCAGCTCCACAACTAATGAAAAACTGTTTTTT. Its protein product is CASSSTTNEKLFF.

This clonotype was detected many times. The V gene is TRBV7-2, the J gene TRBJ1-3, with 9 bases aligning to TRBD1. This CDR3 is 18 amino acids long. CDR1 SGHTA and CDR2 FQGNSA come from the germline V gene. After removal of 0 bases from V and 2 bases from J, the junction contained 8 bases not matched to a gene. Here the CDR3 DNA reads TGTGCCAGCAGCTTAGCGAGCCGCACAGGGGGCCCTGGAAACACCATATATTTT. Its protein product is CASSLASRTGGPGNTIYF.

This clonotype came up many times. The junction does not match germline at one end; this may be a read error. The chain carries TRBV7-7 and TRBJ1-1; no firm D call. CDR3 length equals 13 residues. Germline V lookup: CDR1 SSHAT, CDR2 FNYEAQ (reference sequence). Here the CDR3 DNA reads TGTGCTAGCAGCATAACAGAGAACACTGAAGCTTTCTTT. Its translation: CASSITENTEAFF.

This clonotype has at least ten counts. The rearrangement links TRBV6-2 or TRBV6-3 to TRBJ1-2; maybe TRBD1 (5 bases). Germline CDR1 and CDR2: MNHEY and SVGEGT. The CDR3 spans 15 residues. V gave up 2 bases and J gave up 3 bases, with 13 bases separating them. CDR3 protein: CASSYGGVMDYGYTF. The CDR3, as DNA: TGTGCCAGCAGTTACGGAGGGGTAATGGACTATGGCTACACCTTC.

This clonotype was found many times. The chain has TRBV5-8 and TRBJ2-7; no clear D. The CDR3 contains 11 residues. Trimming removed 4 bases from V and 1 base from J, with 3 bases in between. Germline loops: CDR1 SGHTS, CDR2 YDEGEE. The CDR3 reads CASSQSYEQYF. The DNA for the CDR3 is TGTGCCAGCAGCCAATCCTACGAGCAGTACTTC.

A remark on this clonotype: This sequence may be a read error, since a much larger clone differs from it by one base. The chain couples TRBV28 to TRBJ1-1; perhaps TRBD1 as D (6 bases). The CDR3 consists of 12 residues. Germline lookup yields CDR1 MDHEN and CDR2 SYDVKM. Trimming shortened V by 8 bases and J by 6 bases, and 13 bases separated the two germline ends. The CDR3 loop reads CASGWGTSEAFF. The CDR3 DNA sequence: TGTGCCAGCGGTTGGGGGACATCTGAAGCTTTCTTT.

This clonotype was observed at least ten times. The V and J genes are TRBV7-2 and TRBJ1-1; D remains ambiguous. The CDR3 runs 13 residues. V lost 2 bases to trimming and J lost 1 base, with 5 bases between them. Germline assignment: CDR1 SGHTA and CDR2 FQGNSA. Here the CDR3 DNA reads TGTGCCAGCAGCTTAACTGAGAACACTGAAGCTTTCTTT. Its translation is CASSLTENTEAFF.

This clonotype was observed at least ten times. The chain joins TRBV6-6 to TRBJ2-6; 9 bases agree with TRBD1. The V segment lost 6 bases and the J segment 4 bases; nucleotides outside the gene matches: 4. The CDR3 runs to 15 residues. Germline V gene data show CDR1 as MNHNY and CDR2 as SVGAGI (reference sequence). The CDR3 nucleotides read TGTGCCAGCAGCGACAGGGGGACCGGGGCCAACGTCCTGACTTTC. This codes for CASSDRGTGANVLTF.